The rows below give T cell receptor beta chains drawn from one sample of a study of vaccination and CD4 T cells after COVID-19. TCRdb independently ran MiXCR on the PCR reads; one entry per CDR3 protein. The repertoire holds 20,000 to 25,000 distinct CDR3 sequences, with 60% to 75% as singletons. For these TCRs, the target antigens are not known. The sequenced material came from CD4+ T cells from blood, cultured in vitro. The receptors were gathered from a human donor who had recovered from COVID-19. CDR3s include the opening cysteine and the closing phenylalanine or tryptophan. A D gene is named only where the DNA matches it firmly. Not every row has a clone size; where given, it reads once, few, many or a size class.

d_call: .
j_call: TRBJ2-7
v_call: TRBV20-1
clone_size: once
cdr3_aa: CSAPSPISYEQYF
cdr3_nt: TGCAGTGCCCCGAGTCCAATATCCTACGAGCAGTACTTC

d_call: .
j_call: TRBJ1-2
v_call: TRBV5-4
clone_size: .
cdr3_aa: CASSLRFAGRGYTF
cdr3_nt: TGTGCCAGCAGCTTGCGGTTTGCGGGGAGGGGCTACACCTTC

d_call: .
j_call: TRBJ1-1
v_call: TRBV7-2
clone_size: .
cdr3_aa: CASSLAPGGNAEAFF
cdr3_nt: TGTGCCAGCAGCTTAGCTCCCGGGGGCAACGCTGAAGCTTTCTTT

d_call: .
j_call: TRBJ2-7
v_call: TRBV20-1
clone_size: .
cdr3_aa: CSARGLVGGPVDEQYF
cdr3_nt: TGCAGTGCTAGAGGTTTAGTCGGAGGGCCTGTTGACGAGCAGTACTTC

d_call: .
j_call: TRBJ2-3
v_call: TRBV5-5
clone_size: .
cdr3_aa: CASSARGLQYF
cdr3_nt: TGCGCCAGCAGCGCCCGGGGGTTGCAGTATTTT

d_call: TRBD2
j_call: TRBJ2-7
v_call: TRBV20-1
clone_size: once
cdr3_aa: CSALRGSYEQYF
cdr3_nt: TGCAGCGCCCTACGCGGGAGCTACGAGCAGTACTTC

d_call: TRBD1
j_call: TRBJ1-3
v_call: TRBV15
clone_size: .
cdr3_aa: CATSWGQRSGNTIYF
cdr3_nt: TGTGCCACCAGCTGGGGACAGCGCTCTGGAAACACCATATATTTT

d_call: .
j_call: TRBJ1-1
v_call: TRBV7-3
clone_size: .
cdr3_aa: CASSLWRDTEAFF
cdr3_nt: TGTGCCAGCAGCTTATGGAGGGACACTGAAGCTTTCTTT

d_call: TRBD1
j_call: TRBJ1-2
v_call: TRBV6-1
clone_size: few
cdr3_aa: CASSDRQGVYNYGYTF
cdr3_nt: TGTGCCAGCAGTGACAGACAGGGGGTTTATAACTATGGCTACACCTTC

d_call: TRBD1
j_call: TRBJ1-2
v_call: TRBV5-4
clone_size: few
cdr3_aa: CASSFRDSTYGYTF
cdr3_nt: TGTGCCAGCAGCTTCCGGGACAGCACCTATGGCTACACCTTC

d_call: .
j_call: TRBJ1-1
v_call: TRBV6-2/TRBV6-3
clone_size: .
cdr3_aa: CASSYSKSIEAFF
cdr3_nt: TGTGCCAGCAGTTACTCGAAGTCGATTGAAGCTTTCTTT

d_call: .
j_call: TRBJ2-1
v_call: TRBV7-9
clone_size: .
cdr3_aa: CASSPGKAGSNEQFF
cdr3_nt: TGTGCCAGCAGCCCCGGGAAGGCGGGATCCAATGAGCAGTTCTTC